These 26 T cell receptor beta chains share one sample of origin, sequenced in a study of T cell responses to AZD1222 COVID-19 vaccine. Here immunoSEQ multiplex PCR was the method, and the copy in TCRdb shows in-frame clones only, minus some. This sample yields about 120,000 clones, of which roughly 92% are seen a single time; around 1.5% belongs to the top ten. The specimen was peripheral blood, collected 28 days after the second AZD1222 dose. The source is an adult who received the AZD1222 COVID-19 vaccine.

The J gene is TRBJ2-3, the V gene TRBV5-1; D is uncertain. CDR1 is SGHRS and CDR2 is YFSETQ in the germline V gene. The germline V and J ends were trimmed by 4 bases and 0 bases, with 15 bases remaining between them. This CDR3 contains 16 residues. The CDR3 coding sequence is TGCGCCAGCAGCCTGAGACCCGTCCGGAGCACAGATACGCAGTATTTT. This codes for CASSLRPVRSTDTQYF.

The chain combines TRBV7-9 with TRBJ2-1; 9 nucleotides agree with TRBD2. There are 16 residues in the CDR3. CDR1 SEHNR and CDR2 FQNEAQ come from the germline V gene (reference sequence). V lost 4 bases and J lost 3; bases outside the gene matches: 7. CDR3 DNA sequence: TGTGCCAGCAGCTCCGCGTTAGCGGGGGTCTACAATGAGCAGTTCTTC. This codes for CASSSALAGVYNEQFF.

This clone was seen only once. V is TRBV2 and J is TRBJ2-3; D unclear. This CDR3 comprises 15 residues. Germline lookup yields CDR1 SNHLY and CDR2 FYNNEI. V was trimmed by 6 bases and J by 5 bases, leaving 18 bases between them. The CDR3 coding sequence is TGTGCCAGCAGCACGGCCAGACCGAGACGAGATACGCAGTATTTT. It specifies CASSTARPRRDTQYF.

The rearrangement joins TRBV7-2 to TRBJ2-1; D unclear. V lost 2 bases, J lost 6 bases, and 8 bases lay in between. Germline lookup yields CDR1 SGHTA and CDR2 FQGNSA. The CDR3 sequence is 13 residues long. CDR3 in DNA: TGTGCCAGCAGCTTAAGAGAGGTCAATGAGCAGTTCTTC. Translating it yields CASSLREVNEQFF.

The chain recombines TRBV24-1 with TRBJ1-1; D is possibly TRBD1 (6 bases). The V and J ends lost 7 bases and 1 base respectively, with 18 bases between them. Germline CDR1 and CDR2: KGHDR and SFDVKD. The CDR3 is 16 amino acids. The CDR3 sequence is CATRAQGDNRNTEAFF. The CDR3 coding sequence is TGTGCCACCAGAGCCCAAGGGGACAACCGGAACACTGAAGCTTTCTTT.

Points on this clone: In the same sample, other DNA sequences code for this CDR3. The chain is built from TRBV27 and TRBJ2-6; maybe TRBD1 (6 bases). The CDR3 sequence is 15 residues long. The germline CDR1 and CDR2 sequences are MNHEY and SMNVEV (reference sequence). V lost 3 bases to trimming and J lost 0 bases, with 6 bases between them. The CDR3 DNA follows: TGTGCCAGCAGTTTGGGACACTCTGGGGCCAACGTCCTGACTTTC. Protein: CASSLGHSGANVLTF. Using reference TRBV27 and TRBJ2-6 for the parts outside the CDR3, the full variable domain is EAQVTQNPRYLITVTGKKLTVTCSQNMNHEYMSWYRQDPGLGLRQIYYSMNVEVTDKGDVPEGYKVSRKEKRNFPLILESPSPNQTSLYFCASSLGHSGANVLTFGAGSRLTVL.

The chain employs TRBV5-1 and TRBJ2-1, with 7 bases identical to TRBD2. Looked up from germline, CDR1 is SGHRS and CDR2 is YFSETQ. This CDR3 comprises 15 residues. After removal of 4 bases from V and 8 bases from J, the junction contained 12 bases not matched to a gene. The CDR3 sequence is CASSPLAGAAYEQFF. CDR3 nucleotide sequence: TGCGCCAGCAGCCCTCTGGCGGGAGCGGCGTATGAGCAGTTCTTC.

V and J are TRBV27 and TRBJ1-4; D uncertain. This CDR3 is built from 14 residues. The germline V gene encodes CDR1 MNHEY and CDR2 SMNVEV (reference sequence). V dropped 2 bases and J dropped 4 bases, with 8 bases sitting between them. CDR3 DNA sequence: TGTGCCAGCAGTTTAAATAGGTATAATGAAAAACTGTTTTTT. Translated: CASSLNRYNEKLFF.

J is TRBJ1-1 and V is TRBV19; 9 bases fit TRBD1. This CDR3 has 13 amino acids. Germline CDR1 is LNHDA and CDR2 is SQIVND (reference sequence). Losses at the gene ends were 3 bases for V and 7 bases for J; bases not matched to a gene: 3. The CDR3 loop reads CASSIMTGGEAFF. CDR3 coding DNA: TGTGCCAGTAGTATTATGACAGGGGGTGAAGCTTTCTTT. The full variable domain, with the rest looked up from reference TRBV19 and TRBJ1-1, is DGGITQSPKYLFRKEGQNVTLSCEQNLNHDAMYWYRQDPGQGLRLIYYSQIVNDFQKGDIAEGYSVSREKKESFPLTVTSAQKNPTAFYLCASSIMTGGEAFFGQGTRLTVV.

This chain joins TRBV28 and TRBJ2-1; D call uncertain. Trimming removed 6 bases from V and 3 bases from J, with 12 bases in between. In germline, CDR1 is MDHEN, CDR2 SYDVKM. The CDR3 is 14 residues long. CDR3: CASRPVENYNEQFF. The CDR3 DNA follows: TGTGCCAGCAGGCCCGTGGAGAACTACAATGAGCAGTTCTTC.

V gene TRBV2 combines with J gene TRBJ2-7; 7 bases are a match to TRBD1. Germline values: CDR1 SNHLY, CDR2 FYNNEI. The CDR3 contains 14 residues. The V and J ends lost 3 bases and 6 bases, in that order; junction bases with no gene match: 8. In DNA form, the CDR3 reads TGTGCCAGCAGTGACAGGGGGAAAGTTAGCGAGCAGTACTTC. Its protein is CASSDRGKVSEQYF.

The CDR3 reads CASRRAASGNTIYF. DNA for the CDR3: TGTGCCTCCCGAAGGGCAGCCTCTGGAAACACCATATATTTT. This rearrangement joins TRBV6-5 to TRBJ1-3; D gene ambiguous. The V and J ends lost 11 bases and 0 bases respectively, with 14 bases between them. Germline values: CDR1 MNHEY, CDR2 SVGAGI. The CDR3 is made up of 14 amino acids.

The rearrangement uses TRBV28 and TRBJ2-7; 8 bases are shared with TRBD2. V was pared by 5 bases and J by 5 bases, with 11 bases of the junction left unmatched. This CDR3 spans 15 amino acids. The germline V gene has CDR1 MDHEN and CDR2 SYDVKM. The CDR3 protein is CASSPASGGLHEQYF. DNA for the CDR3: TGTGCCAGCAGTCCTGCTTCGGGAGGGTTACACGAGCAGTACTTC.

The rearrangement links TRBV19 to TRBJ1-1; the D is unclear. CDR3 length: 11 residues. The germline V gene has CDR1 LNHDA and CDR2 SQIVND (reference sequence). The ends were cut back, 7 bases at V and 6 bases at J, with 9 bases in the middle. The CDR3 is CASIRSSEAFF. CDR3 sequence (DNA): TGTGCCAGTATAAGGAGCTCTGAAGCTTTCTTT.

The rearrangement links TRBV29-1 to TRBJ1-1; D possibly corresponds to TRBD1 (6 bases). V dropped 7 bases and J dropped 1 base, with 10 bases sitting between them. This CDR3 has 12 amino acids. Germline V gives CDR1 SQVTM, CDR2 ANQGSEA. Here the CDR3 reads CSAQGTNTEAFF. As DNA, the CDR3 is TGCAGCGCACAGGGAACGAACACTGAAGCTTTCTTT.

The CDR3 sequence is CASSAWGLADQPQHF. CDR3 nucleotide sequence: TGTGCCAGCAGTGCTTGGGGGCTTGCGGATCAGCCCCAGCATTTT. This chain links TRBV2 with TRBJ1-5, with a tentative D call TRBD1 (6 bases). The germline V gene has CDR1 SNHLY and CDR2 FYNNEI. The CDR3 covers 15 residues. V was trimmed by 4 bases and J by 5 bases, leaving 15 bases between them.

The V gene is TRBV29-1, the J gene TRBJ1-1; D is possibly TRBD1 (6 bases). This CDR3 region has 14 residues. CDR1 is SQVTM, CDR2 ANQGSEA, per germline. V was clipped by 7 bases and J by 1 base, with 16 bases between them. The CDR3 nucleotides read TGCAGCGCTTGGTTGGGGGCGGGGAACACTGAAGCTTTCTTT. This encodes CSAWLGAGNTEAFF.

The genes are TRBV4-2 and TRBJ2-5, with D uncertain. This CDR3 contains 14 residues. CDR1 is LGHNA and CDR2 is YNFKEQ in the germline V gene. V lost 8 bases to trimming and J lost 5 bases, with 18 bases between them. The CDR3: CASSILEEDETQYF. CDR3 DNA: TGTGCCAGCTCTATTTTGGAAGAGGACGAGACCCAGTACTTC.

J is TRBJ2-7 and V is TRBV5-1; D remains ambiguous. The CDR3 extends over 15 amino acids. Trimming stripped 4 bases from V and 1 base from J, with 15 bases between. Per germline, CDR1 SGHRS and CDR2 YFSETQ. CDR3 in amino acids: CASSDPEVGSYEQYF. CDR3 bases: TGCGCCAGCAGCGACCCTGAGGTGGGGTCCTACGAGCAGTACTTC.

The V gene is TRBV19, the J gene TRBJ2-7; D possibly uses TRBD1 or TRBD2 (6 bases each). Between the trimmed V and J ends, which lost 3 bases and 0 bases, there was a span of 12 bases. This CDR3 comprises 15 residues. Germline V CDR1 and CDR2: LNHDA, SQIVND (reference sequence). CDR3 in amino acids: CASSIQKGGSYEQYF. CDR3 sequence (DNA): TGTGCCAGTAGTATTCAGAAGGGGGGCTCCTACGAGCAGTACTTC.

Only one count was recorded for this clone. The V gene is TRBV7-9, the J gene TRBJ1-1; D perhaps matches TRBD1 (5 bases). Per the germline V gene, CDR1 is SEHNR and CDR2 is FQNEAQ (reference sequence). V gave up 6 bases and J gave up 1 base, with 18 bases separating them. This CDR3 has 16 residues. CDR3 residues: CASSATPTGGNTEAFF. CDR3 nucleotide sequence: TGTGCCAGCAGTGCAACCCCCACAGGCGGGAACACTGAAGCTTTCTTT.

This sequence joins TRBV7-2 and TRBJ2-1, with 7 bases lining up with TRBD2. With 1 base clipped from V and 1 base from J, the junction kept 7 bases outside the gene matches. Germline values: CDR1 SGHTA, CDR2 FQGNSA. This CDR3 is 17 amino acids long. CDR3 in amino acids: CASSLVSASGSYNEQFF. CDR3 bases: TGTGCCAGCAGCTTAGTGTCGGCTAGCGGTTCCTACAATGAGCAGTTCTTC.

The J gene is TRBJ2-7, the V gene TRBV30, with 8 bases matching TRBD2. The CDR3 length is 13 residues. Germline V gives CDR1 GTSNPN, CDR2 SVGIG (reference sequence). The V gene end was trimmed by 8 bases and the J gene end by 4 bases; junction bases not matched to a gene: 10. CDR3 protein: CALTGTRGYEQYF. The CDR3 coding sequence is TGTGCCCTCACCGGGACTAGGGGTTACGAGCAGTACTTC.

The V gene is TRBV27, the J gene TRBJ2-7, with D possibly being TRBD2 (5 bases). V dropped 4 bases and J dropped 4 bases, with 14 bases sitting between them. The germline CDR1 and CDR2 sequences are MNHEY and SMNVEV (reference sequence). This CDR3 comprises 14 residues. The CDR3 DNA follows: TGTGCCAGCAGTTATACGGGAATAGGGTACGAGCAGTACTTC. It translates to CASSYTGIGYEQYF.

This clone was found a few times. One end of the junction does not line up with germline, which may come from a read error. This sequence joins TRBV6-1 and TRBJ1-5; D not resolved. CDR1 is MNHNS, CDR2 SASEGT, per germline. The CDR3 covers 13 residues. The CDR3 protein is CASTETNQQPQHF. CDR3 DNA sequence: TGTGCCAGCACTGAAACGAATCAGCAGCCCCAGCATTTT.

The CDR3 sequence: CASSQETGSSNQPQHF. The DNA of the CDR3 is TGCGCCAGCAGCCAAGAGACAGGGTCCAGCAATCAGCCCCAGCATTTT. The V call is TRBV4-1, the J call TRBJ1-5; 7 bases are shared with TRBD1. This CDR3 is 16 amino acids long. V dropped 0 bases and J dropped 1; count of bases not matched to a gene: 3. Germline V gene lookup returns CDR1 MGHRA and CDR2 YSYEKL.